This is a list of T cell receptor beta chains from one sample in a study of T-cell reconstitution after alpha-beta-depleted transplantation in children. TCRdb re-called the PCR reads with MiXCR, one entry per CDR3 protein. The sample holds fewer than 550,000 distinct CDR3 sequences; approximately 10% are singletons and the top ten take about 15%. Material: PBMCs, mostly from graft donor cells, obtained 180 days after TCRalphabeta/CD19-depleted stem cell transplant. All receptors come from a female patient aged 2 to 10 who had a stem cell transplant for aplastic anemia, so the T cells may come from the graft donor. Each CDR3 is given with its conserved first and last residue. Each record gives: J gene, clone size, V gene, D gene, CDR3 protein, CDR3 DNA. A D gene is named only where the DNA matches it firmly. Clone size is stated in some rows and not others, as once, few, many or a class when expanded.

j_call: TRBJ1-2
clone_size: few
v_call: TRBV12-3/TRBV12-4
d_call: NA
cdr3_aa: CASSLKLIGYTF
cdr3_nt: TGTGCCAGCAGTTTAAAGCTGATTGGCTACACCTTC

j_call: TRBJ2-1
clone_size: many
v_call: TRBV12-3/TRBV12-4
d_call: TRBD2
cdr3_aa: CASSSRTSGRNEQFF
cdr3_nt: TGTGCCAGCAGTTCTCGGACTAGCGGGCGCAATGAGCAGTTCTTC

j_call: TRBJ2-2
clone_size: NA
v_call: TRBV12-3/TRBV12-4
d_call: TRBD1
cdr3_aa: CASKDRVDTGKLFF
cdr3_nt: TGTGCCAGCAAAGACAGGGTAGACACCGGGAAGCTGTTTTTT

j_call: TRBJ1-5
clone_size: many
v_call: TRBV5-1
d_call: TRBD1
cdr3_aa: CASSLEPGQGNQPQHF
cdr3_nt: TGCGCCAGCAGTCTTGAACCCGGACAGGGGAATCAGCCCCAGCATTTT

j_call: TRBJ2-3
clone_size: many
v_call: TRBV12-3/TRBV12-4
d_call: NA
cdr3_aa: CASSRDTQYF
cdr3_nt: TGTGCCAGCTCACGGGATACGCAGTATTTT

j_call: TRBJ2-5
clone_size: NA
v_call: TRBV20-1
d_call: NA
cdr3_aa: CSARGRGLETQYF
cdr3_nt: TGCAGTGCTAGAGGGCGGGGATTGGAGACCCAGTACTTC

j_call: TRBJ2-7
clone_size: many
v_call: TRBV10-3
d_call: NA
cdr3_aa: CAISESGLPVAYEQYF
cdr3_nt: TGTGCCATCAGTGAGTCGGGACTCCCGGTAGCTTACGAGCAGTACTTC

j_call: TRBJ2-3
clone_size: NA
v_call: TRBV6-5
d_call: NA
cdr3_aa: CASSLRGGTQYF
cdr3_nt: TGTGCCAGCAGTCTCAGGGGAGGTACGCAGTATTTT

j_call: TRBJ2-5
clone_size: few
v_call: TRBV14
d_call: NA
cdr3_aa: CASSPGDALRETQYF
cdr3_nt: TGTGCCAGCAGCCCGGGAGATGCGTTGAGAGAGACCCAGTACTTC

j_call: TRBJ2-7
clone_size: few
v_call: TRBV7-9
d_call: TRBD1
cdr3_aa: CASSSDRDVYEQYF
cdr3_nt: TGTGCCAGCAGCTCAGACAGGGACGTCTACGAGCAGTACTTC

j_call: TRBJ2-1
clone_size: few
v_call: TRBV20-1
d_call: NA
cdr3_aa: CSASFLGRSYNEQFF
cdr3_nt: TGCAGTGCTAGCTTTCTCGGACGGAGCTACAATGAGCAGTTCTTC

j_call: TRBJ1-2
clone_size: NA
v_call: TRBV7-8
d_call: TRBD1
cdr3_aa: CASSLTPGTGPHYGYTF
cdr3_nt: TGTGCCAGCAGCTTGACCCCCGGGACAGGACCCCACTATGGCTACACCTTC

j_call: TRBJ2-3
clone_size: few
v_call: TRBV29-1
d_call: NA
cdr3_aa: CSVEDRVGRGTDTQYF
cdr3_nt: TGCAGCGTTGAAGATCGGGTGGGTCGGGGCACAGATACGCAGTATTTT

j_call: TRBJ2-5
clone_size: NA
v_call: TRBV18
d_call: TRBD2
cdr3_aa: CASSPPSGSGSTETQYF
cdr3_nt: TGTGCCAGCTCCCCGCCTTCAGGTAGCGGGAGTACGGAGACCCAGTACTTC

j_call: TRBJ1-2
clone_size: few
v_call: TRBV29-1
d_call: TRBD1
cdr3_aa: CSVVAGTEWGKGYGYTF
cdr3_nt: TGCAGCGTTGTGGCCGGGACAGAATGGGGCAAGGGATATGGCTACACCTTC

j_call: TRBJ1-4
clone_size: many
v_call: TRBV6-5
d_call: NA
cdr3_aa: CASSYSSPGVGEKLFF
cdr3_nt: TGTGCCAGCAGTTACTCGAGTCCGGGGGTGGGGGAAAAACTGTTTTTT

j_call: TRBJ2-1
clone_size: NA
v_call: TRBV20-1
d_call: TRBD2
cdr3_aa: CSARNGRANEQFF
cdr3_nt: TGCAGTGCTAGAAATGGGAGGGCCAATGAGCAGTTCTTC

j_call: TRBJ2-6
clone_size: many
v_call: TRBV12-3/TRBV12-4
d_call: NA
cdr3_aa: CASRRSSGANVLTF
cdr3_nt: TGTGCCAGCAGGAGAAGCTCTGGGGCCAACGTCCTGACTTTC

j_call: TRBJ2-1
clone_size: few
v_call: TRBV6-2/TRBV6-3
d_call: NA
cdr3_aa: CASSYWTSYNEQFF
cdr3_nt: TGTGCCAGCAGTTACTGGACGAGTTACAATGAGCAGTTCTTC

j_call: TRBJ2-7
clone_size: many
v_call: TRBV28
d_call: TRBD2
cdr3_aa: CASSLPKTSGSTYEQYF
cdr3_nt: TGTGCCAGCAGCCTTCCTAAGACTAGCGGGAGTACCTACGAGCAGTACTTC

j_call: TRBJ2-5
clone_size: few
v_call: TRBV5-8
d_call: NA
cdr3_aa: CASSLYFVLQETQYF
cdr3_nt: TGTGCCAGCAGCTTGTATTTCGTGTTACAAGAGACCCAGTACTTC

j_call: TRBJ1-2
clone_size: few
v_call: TRBV20-1
d_call: TRBD1
cdr3_aa: CSASRDRTSYGYTF
cdr3_nt: TGCAGTGCTAGTAGGGACAGGACCTCCTATGGCTACACCTTC

j_call: TRBJ2-1
clone_size: many
v_call: TRBV29-1
d_call: TRBD2
cdr3_aa: CSVEDWGTREGPYNEQFF
cdr3_nt: TGCAGCGTTGAAGATTGGGGTACGCGGGAGGGACCCTACAATGAGCAGTTCTTC

j_call: TRBJ2-1
clone_size: NA
v_call: TRBV30
d_call: TRBD2
cdr3_aa: CAWRRLAGDRFF
cdr3_nt: TGTGCCTGGAGAAGACTAGCGGGAGACCGGTTCTTC

j_call: TRBJ2-1
clone_size: NA
v_call: TRBV7-2
d_call: TRBD2
cdr3_aa: CASSLWASGRAGFNEQFF
cdr3_nt: TGTGCCAGCAGCTTATGGGCTAGCGGGAGGGCCGGTTTCAATGAGCAGTTCTTC

j_call: TRBJ2-5
clone_size: NA
v_call: TRBV7-9
d_call: NA
cdr3_aa: CASSLARVETQYF
cdr3_nt: TGTGCCAGCAGCTTAGCGCGAGTGGAGACCCAGTACTTC

j_call: TRBJ1-5
clone_size: many
v_call: TRBV5-1
d_call: NA
cdr3_aa: CASSSTPLLGSNQPQHF
cdr3_nt: TGCGCCAGCAGCTCCACCCCCCTCTTGGGGAGCAATCAGCCCCAGCATTTT

j_call: TRBJ1-1
clone_size: many
v_call: TRBV24-1
d_call: NA
cdr3_aa: CATSARDTEAFF
cdr3_nt: TGTGCCACCAGTGCGCGGGATACTGAAGCTTTCTTT

j_call: TRBJ2-1
clone_size: NA
v_call: TRBV11-2
d_call: TRBD2
cdr3_aa: CASSLRFSGESSYNEQFF
cdr3_nt: TGTGCCAGCAGCTTACGGTTCAGCGGGGAAAGCTCCTACAATGAGCAGTTCTTC

j_call: TRBJ2-3
clone_size: NA
v_call: TRBV7-2
d_call: NA
cdr3_aa: CASSGSWDTQYF
cdr3_nt: TGTGCCAGCAGCGGGAGTTGGGATACGCAGTATTTT

j_call: TRBJ2-7
clone_size: NA
v_call: TRBV20-1
d_call: TRBD1
cdr3_aa: CSAPQDRGYEQYF
cdr3_nt: TGCAGTGCTCCCCAGGACAGGGGATATGAGCAGTACTTC

j_call: TRBJ1-2
clone_size: few
v_call: TRBV29-1
d_call: TRBD1
cdr3_aa: CSVESRGQGTSGGYTF
cdr3_nt: TGCAGCGTTGAATCCCGGGGACAGGGTACGTCGGGTGGCTACACCTTC

j_call: TRBJ1-5
clone_size: NA
v_call: TRBV18
d_call: NA
cdr3_aa: CASRFRGGRGNQPQHF
cdr3_nt: TGTGCCAGTCGCTTCAGGGGCGGGCGGGGCAATCAGCCCCAGCATTTT

j_call: TRBJ2-7
clone_size: few
v_call: TRBV4-1
d_call: TRBD1
cdr3_aa: CASSRGTVGLDEQYF
cdr3_nt: TGCGCCAGCAGCCGGGGGACAGTGGGCTTGGACGAGCAGTACTTC

j_call: TRBJ1-1
clone_size: NA
v_call: TRBV20-1
d_call: NA
cdr3_aa: CSARDRRNTEAFF
cdr3_nt: TGCAGTGCTAGAGATCGGAGGAACACTGAAGCTTTCTTT

j_call: TRBJ1-4
clone_size: few
v_call: TRBV7-9
d_call: TRBD1
cdr3_aa: CASSQGGEKLFF
cdr3_nt: TGTGCCAGCAGCCAGGGGGGCGAAAAACTGTTTTTT

j_call: TRBJ2-1
clone_size: many
v_call: TRBV6-2/TRBV6-3
d_call: NA
cdr3_aa: CASSYSVRRSSYNEQFF
cdr3_nt: TGTGCCAGCAGTTACTCTGTGCGGAGGAGCTCCTACAATGAGCAGTTCTTC